These T cell receptor beta chains were read from a single sample in a study of graft-versus-host responses after intestinal transplantation. Clones were sequenced by immunoSEQ multiplex PCR, and TCRdb holds only the in-frame ones, with some missing. This repertoire shows about 88,000 clones, 90% found once; its top ten account for 0.095% to 0.11%. These receptors' antigens are unknown. The sample was unstimulated CD4+ T cells sorted from spleen or lymph node cells, taken before intestinal transplant. The receptor source for this set is a human donor who received an intestinal transplant. Each CDR3 is given with its conserved first and last residue. The D gene is left open where the match is weak. Only some rows state a clone size, as once, few, many or a class for expanded clones.

d_gene,v_gene,abundance,j_gene,CDR3aa,CDR3nt
NA,TRBV29-1,NA,TRBJ2-7,CSVVGTTSYEQYF,TGCAGCGTTGTGGGGACAACTTCCTACGAGCAGTACTTC
NA,TRBV6-5,NA,TRBJ1-1,CASARVGGETEAFF,TGTGCCAGCGCCCGTGTGGGGGGGGAGACTGAAGCTTTCTTT
NA,TRBV19,NA,TRBJ1-2,CASSPFVVVTNYGYTF,TGTGCCAGTTCGCCCTTTGTAGTGGTTACTAACTATGGCTACACCTTC
NA,TRBV5-1,NA,TRBJ1-1,CASRRPGAGTEAFF,TGCGCCAGCAGACGACCCGGGGCGGGGACTGAAGCTTTCTTT
NA,TRBV7-2,once,TRBJ1-4,CASSLGSGSNNEKLFF,TGTGCCAGCAGCTTAGGGTCGGGGAGTAACAATGAAAAACTGTTTTTT
NA,TRBV2,NA,TRBJ1-6,CASSERRGGDSPLHF,TGTGCCAGCAGTGAACGGAGGGGGGGGGATTCACCCCTCCACTTT
TRBD1,TRBV27,NA,TRBJ1-6,CASSLLTGTGNSPLHF,TGTGCCAGCAGTTTACTTACCGGGACAGGGAATTCACCCCTCCACTTT
NA,TRBV5-1,NA,TRBJ2-3,CASSLGGSTDTQYF,TGCGCCAGCAGCTTGGGCGGGAGCACAGATACGCAGTATTTT
NA,TRBV4-1,NA,TRBJ2-4,CASSQDAGDIQYF,TGCGCCAGCAGCCAAGATGCCGGGGACATTCAGTACTTC
NA,TRBV6-5,NA,TRBJ2-4,CASSYSLGLAKNIQYF,TGTGCCAGCAGTTACTCTTTGGGCCTAGCCAAAAACATTCAGTACTTC
NA,TRBV19,once,TRBJ2-2,CASSMARTWELFF,TGTGCCAGTAGTATGGCCAGGACTTGGGAGCTGTTTTTT
NA,TRBV6-5,few,TRBJ1-1,CASSSHQNTEAFF,TGTGCCAGCAGTTCACACCAGAACACTGAAGCTTTCTTT
TRBD1,TRBV9,NA,TRBJ1-2,CASSVAGTAAYGYTF,TGTGCCAGCAGCGTAGCGGGGACAGCTGCCTATGGCTACACCTTC
NA,TRBV11-2,NA,TRBJ1-1,CASSFQGLDTEAFF,TGTGCCAGCAGCTTCCAGGGCTTGGACACTGAAGCTTTCTTT
NA,TRBV6-5,NA,TRBJ1-5,CASRAFYSNQPQHF,TGTGCCAGCAGGGCATTTTATAGCAATCAGCCCCAGCATTTT
NA,TRBV2,NA,TRBJ1-1,CASPKEGGNTEAFF,TGTGCCAGCCCGAAGGAGGGTGGGAACACTGAAGCTTTCTTT
NA,TRBV7-9,NA,TRBJ1-2,CASRKQEINYGYTF,TGTGCCAGCAGGAAACAGGAGATTAACTATGGCTACACCTTC